Described below is a single T cell receptor beta chain sequence and its context. Its specificity is unknown. The sample originates from a study of Ad26.COV2.S vaccination and SARS-CoV-2 variants. Findings of the study overall: The study found higher spike-specific TCR breadth in vaccine than placebo recipients.

The treatment was: around 19 received Ad26.COV2.S at low or high dose, single or two shots; about 5 received placebo; per-sample allocation not given. Day 63 after the first vaccine or placebo injection was the time point for sampling. Profiling relied on immunoSEQ multiplex PCR, and the TCRdb table lists in-frame clones only, not all of them. The data show more than 350,000 clones, 75% to 95% seen once. V lost 7 bases to trimming and J lost 0 bases, with 13 bases between them. The CDR3 length is 15 residues. Sequenced here: peripheral blood, sampled in a trial of Ad26.COV2.S vaccine versus placebo. This receptor was taken from a person aged 18-60 years who received the Ad26.COV2.S COVID-19 vaccine or a placebo. The rearrangement joins TRBV23-1 to TRBJ2-4, with D unclear. TRBV23-1 is known as an ORF, though its function is uncertain. The CDR3 DNA follows: TGCGCCAGCACCTTTATTGGTCCAGCCAAAAACATTCAGTACTTC. This encodes CASTFIGPAKNIQYF.